Listed below are T cell receptor beta chains from one sample, sequenced in a study of graft-versus-host responses after intestinal transplantation. TCRdb's copy holds only in-frame clones and misses some; the assay was immunoSEQ multiplex PCR. The sample lists over 70,000 clones, roughly four fifths occurring once. The antigens of these receptors remain unknown. The sample here was unstimulated CD8+ T cells sorted from spleen or lymph node cells, taken before intestinal transplant. All receptors come from a human donor who received an intestinal transplant. Both conserved end residues are part of each CDR3.

v_gene	j_gene	CDR3aa
TRBV27	TRBJ2-7	CASSSQPKVMGEQYF
TRBV19	TRBJ2-7	CASSIRLAGGPEYEQYF
TRBV18	TRBJ2-7	CASSPQTGLTYEQYF
TRBV6-5	TRBJ1-2	CASSHGTGTNYGYTF
TRBV4-1	TRBJ1-5	CASSQVSSLQGNQPQHF
TRBV29-1	TRBJ1-2	CSVAPGPYGYTF
TRBV25-1	TRBJ2-3	CASSAGGGQDTQYF
TRBV5-1	TRBJ2-1	CASNPTGSWGEQFF
TRBV14	TRBJ2-3	CASSPKGLAGFRLITDTQYF
TRBV19	TRBJ1-1	CASSPTNTEAFF